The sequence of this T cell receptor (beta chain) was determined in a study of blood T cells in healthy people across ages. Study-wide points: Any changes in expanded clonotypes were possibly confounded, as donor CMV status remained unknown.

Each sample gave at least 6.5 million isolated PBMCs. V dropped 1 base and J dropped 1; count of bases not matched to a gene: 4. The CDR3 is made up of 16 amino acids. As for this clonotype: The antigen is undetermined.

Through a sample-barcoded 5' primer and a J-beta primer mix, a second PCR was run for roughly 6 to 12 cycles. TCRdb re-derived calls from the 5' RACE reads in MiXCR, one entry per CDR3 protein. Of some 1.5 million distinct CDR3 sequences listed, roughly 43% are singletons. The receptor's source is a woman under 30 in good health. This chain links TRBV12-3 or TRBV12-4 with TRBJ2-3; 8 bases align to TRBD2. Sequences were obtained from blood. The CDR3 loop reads CASSLDRAGGTDTQYF. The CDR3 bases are TGTGCCAGCAGTTTAGATCGAGCGGGGGGCACAGATACGCAGTATTTT.